This T cell receptor beta chain was sequenced in a study of technical replicates of blood from a handful of donors. Method: immunoSEQ multiplex PCR; TCRdb's copy keeps in-frame clones and lacks some. The data contain 80,000 or so clones, over 95% of them singletons. V lost 6 bases to trimming and J lost 0 bases; unmatched junction nucleotides: 13. The CDR3 contains 17 residues. Germline V gives CDR1 LNHDA, CDR2 SQIVND (reference sequence). The sequenced sample was T cells isolated from PBMCs. The genes are TRBV19 and TRBJ1-1, with TRBD1 matching 7 bases. The TCR comes from a human donor in good health. CDR3 sequence: CASRNTGATLMNTEAFF. Written as DNA, the CDR3 is TGTGCCAGTAGGAATACAGGGGCGACTCTCATGAACACTGAAGCTTTCTTT.